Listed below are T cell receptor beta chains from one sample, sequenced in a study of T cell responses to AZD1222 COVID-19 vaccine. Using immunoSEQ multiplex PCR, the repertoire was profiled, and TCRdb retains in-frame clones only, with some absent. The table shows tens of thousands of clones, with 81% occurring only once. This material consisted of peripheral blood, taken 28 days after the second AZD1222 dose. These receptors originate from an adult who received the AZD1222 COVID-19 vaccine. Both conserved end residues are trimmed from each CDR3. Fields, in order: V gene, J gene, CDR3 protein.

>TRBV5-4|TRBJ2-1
ASSYGGPVNEQF
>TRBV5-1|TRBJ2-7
ASSSYRVLSG
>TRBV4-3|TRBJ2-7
ASSQDLSGLNYEQY
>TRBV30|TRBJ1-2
AWAKDRAGYT
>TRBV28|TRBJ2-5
ASSQRGGPETQY
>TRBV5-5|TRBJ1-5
ASSLQGNDNQPQH
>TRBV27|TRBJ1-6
ASSSKFGPY
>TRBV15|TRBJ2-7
ATSRIVSGEQY
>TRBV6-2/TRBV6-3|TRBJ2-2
ASSERLAGGSGGELF
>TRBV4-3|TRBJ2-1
ASSRGNYNEQF
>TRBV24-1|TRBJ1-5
ATSAGGTQPQH
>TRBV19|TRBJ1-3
ASSISTAGNTIY
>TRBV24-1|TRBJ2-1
ATSFLNEQF
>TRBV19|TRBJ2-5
ASMADRGLGETQY
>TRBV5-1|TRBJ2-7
ASSGGTYEQY
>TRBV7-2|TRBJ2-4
ASSLGSGNKNIQY
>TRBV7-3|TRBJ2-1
ASSLTPRGLAGGDEQF
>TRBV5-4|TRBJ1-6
ASRGQRNSPLH
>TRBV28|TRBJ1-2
ASSLSLYYGYT
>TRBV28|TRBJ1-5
ASSYLGSSGSNQPQH
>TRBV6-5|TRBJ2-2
ATSGRYTGELF
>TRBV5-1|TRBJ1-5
ASSLGGINQPQH
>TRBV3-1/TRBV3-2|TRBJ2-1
ASSQGVYNEQF
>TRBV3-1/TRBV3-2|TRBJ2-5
ASSPGLAGVAETQY
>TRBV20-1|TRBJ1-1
SARIGVQAF
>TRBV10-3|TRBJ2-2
ALRRGAVGELF
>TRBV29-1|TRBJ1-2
SVGGRGLSNYGYT
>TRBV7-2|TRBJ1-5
ASSLIGGGYQPQH
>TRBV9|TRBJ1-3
ASSARGGSGNTIY
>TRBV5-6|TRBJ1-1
ASSYPMNTEAF
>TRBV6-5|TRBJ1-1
ASSYRDRMNTEAF
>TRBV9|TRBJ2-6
ASSVGRTGANVLT
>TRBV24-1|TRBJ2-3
ATGDHTDTQY
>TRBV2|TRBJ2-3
ASKNGRLGSTDTQY
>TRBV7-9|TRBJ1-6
ASSLGTNPHSPLH
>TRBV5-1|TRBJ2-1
ASSPMAAEPYNEQF
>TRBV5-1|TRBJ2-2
ASGAGQANTGELF
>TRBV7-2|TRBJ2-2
ASRSQEAGELF
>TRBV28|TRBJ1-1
ASSLFPALSRMNTEAF
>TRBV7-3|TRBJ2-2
ASSLLAGGLNTGELF
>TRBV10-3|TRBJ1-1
AIRREAHTEAF
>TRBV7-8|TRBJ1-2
ASSTLPGQGFYGYT
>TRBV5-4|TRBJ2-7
ASSLQQGYEQY
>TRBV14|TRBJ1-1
ASSQDTDQNTEAF
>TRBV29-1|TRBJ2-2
SVPRQVNTGELF
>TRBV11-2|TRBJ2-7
ASSLSARSSSYEQY
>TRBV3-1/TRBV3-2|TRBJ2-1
ASSQGSDRNEQF
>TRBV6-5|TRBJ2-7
ASSYRLAGGRDEQY
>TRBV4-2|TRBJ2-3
ASSQDYRGGGTDTQY
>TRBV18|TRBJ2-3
ASSPTSGTSTDTQY
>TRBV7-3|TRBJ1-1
ASSWTTNTEAF
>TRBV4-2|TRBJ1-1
ASSPRQGAMDTEAF
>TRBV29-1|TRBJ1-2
SVWTDDGYT
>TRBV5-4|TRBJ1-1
ASSWRRDRNTEAF
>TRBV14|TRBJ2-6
ASSPLSSGANVLT
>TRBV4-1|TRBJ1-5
ASSQGPTGVQPQH
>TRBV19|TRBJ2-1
ASSRGFYNEQF
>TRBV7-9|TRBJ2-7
ASSTWDRKSYEQY
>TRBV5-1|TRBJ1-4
ASSPGEGARMKLF
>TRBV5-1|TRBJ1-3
ASSLGSAGNTIY